This T cell receptor (beta chain) was sequenced during a study of regulatory T cells in long-lasting Graves disease. Study outcomes and limitations: With persistent disease, TRBV28, TRBJ1-2 and TRBJ2-5 were the favored segments. A reduction in accuracy may have resulted from the small sample size. More public clonotypes were shared by persistent patients (around 2,800) than by new patients (about 1,000).

CDR3 regions were amplified by Arm-PCR using iRepertoire HTBI primers to build TCR beta libraries. From the multiplex PCR reads, TCRdb called clonotypes with MiXCR, one entry per CDR3 protein. The sample contains roughly 420,000 distinct CDR3 sequences, about 17% of which appear only once. Trimming cost V 4 bases and J 3 bases, with 25 bases left between them. Per germline, CDR1 MDHEN and CDR2 SYDVKM. CDR3 length: 19 amino acids. The sample's time point: newly diagnosed GD, antithyroid drugs for less than 3 months. TCR sequences were obtained from RNA taken from PBMCs. This clonotype was recorded many times. Its antigen is currently unknown. The sample also formed part of further work on T cells in Graves' hyperthyroidism and ophthalmopathy. In that study: Patients aged 18 to 65 had newly diagnosed hyperthyroidism of under 2 months' duration.

The TCR comes from a woman between 18 and 29 years old with Graves disease. V and J are TRBV28 and TRBJ2-4, with D perhaps assigned TRBD1 or TRBD2 (5 bases each). The sequenced sample was peripheral blood mononuclear cells (PBMCs), obtained at new diagnosis, from a patient treated with antithyroid drugs. CDR3 in DNA: TGTGCCAGCAGTTCCCCCCGAAGGGACGGGAACCTGAACAAAAACATTCAGTACTTC. This translates into CASSSPRRDGNLNKNIQYF. Together with reference TRBV28 and TRBJ2-4, the CDR3 gives the full variable domain: DVKVTQSSRYLVKRTGEKVFLECVQDMDHENMFWYRQDPGLGLRLIYFSYDVKMKEKGDIPEGYSVSREKKERFSLILESASTNQTSMYLCASSSPRRDGNLNKNIQYFGAGTRLSVL.